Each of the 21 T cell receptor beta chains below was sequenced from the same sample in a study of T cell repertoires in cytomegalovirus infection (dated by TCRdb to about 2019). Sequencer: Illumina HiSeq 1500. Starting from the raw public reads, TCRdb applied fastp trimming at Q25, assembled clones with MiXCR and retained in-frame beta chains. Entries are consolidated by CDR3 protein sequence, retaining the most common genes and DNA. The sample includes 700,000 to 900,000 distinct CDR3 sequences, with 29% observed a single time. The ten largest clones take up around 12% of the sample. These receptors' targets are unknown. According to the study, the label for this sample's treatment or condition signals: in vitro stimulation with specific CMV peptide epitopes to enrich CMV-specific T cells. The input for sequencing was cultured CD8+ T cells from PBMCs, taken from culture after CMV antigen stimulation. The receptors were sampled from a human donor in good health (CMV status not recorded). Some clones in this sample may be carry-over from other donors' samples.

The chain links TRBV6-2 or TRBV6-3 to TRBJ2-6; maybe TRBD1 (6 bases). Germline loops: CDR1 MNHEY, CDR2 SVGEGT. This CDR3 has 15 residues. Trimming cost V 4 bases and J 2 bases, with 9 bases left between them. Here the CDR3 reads CASSLDRTGANVLTF. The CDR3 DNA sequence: TGTGCCAGCAGTTTGGACAGAACTGGGGCCAACGTCCTGACTTTC.

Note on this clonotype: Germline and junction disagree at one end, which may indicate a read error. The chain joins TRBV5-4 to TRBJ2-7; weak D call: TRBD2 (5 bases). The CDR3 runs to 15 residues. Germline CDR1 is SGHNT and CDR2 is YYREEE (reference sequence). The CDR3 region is CASSLGWTDSHEQYF. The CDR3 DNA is TGTGCCAGCAGCTTGGGCTGGACTGACTCCCACGAGCAGTACTTC. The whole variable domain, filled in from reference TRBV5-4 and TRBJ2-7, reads ETGVTQSPTHLIKTRGQQVTLRCSSQSGHNTVSWYQQALGQGPQFIFQYYREEENGRGNFPPRFSGLQFPNYSSELNVNALELDDSALYLCASSLGWTDSHEQYFGPGTRLTVT.

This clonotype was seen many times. CDR3 loop: CASSLGGGSYNEQFF. The CDR3 DNA reads TGTGCCAGCAGCTTAGGAGGGGGCTCCTACAATGAGCAGTTCTTC. The chain combines TRBV5-6 with TRBJ2-1; either TRBD1 or TRBD2 may fit D (6 bases each). The germline CDR1 and CDR2 sequences are SGHDT and YYEEEE. Trimming left V 2 bases short and J 0 bases short, with 9 bases between. This CDR3 has 15 residues.

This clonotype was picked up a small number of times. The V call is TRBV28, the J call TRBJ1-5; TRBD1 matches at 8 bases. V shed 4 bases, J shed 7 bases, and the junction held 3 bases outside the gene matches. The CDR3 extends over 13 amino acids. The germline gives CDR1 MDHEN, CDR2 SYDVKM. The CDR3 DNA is TGTGCCAGCAGTTGGACAGGGAGCCAGCCCCAGCATTTT. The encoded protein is CASSWTGSQPQHF.

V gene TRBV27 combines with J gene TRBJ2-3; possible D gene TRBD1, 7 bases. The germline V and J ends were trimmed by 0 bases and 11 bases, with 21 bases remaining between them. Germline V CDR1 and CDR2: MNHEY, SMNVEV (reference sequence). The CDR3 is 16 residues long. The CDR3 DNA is TGTGCCAGCAGTTTATCCGCAGGGGGGTTGGATTGGGGGCAGTATTTT. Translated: CASSLSAGGLDWGQYF.

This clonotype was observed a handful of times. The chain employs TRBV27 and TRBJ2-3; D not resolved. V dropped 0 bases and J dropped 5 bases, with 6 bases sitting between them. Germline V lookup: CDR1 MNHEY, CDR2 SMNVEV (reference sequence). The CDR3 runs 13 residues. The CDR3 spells CASSLSLGDTQYF. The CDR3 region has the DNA TGTGCCAGCAGTTTATCCTTAGGAGATACGCAGTATTTT.

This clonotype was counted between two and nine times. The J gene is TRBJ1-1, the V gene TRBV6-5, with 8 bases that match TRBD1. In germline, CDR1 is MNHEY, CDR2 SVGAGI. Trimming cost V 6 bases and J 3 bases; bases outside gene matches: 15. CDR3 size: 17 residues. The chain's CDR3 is CASSEAGGAPSDTEAFF. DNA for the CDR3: TGTGCCAGCAGCGAAGCAGGGGGCGCCCCTTCGGACACTGAAGCTTTCTTT.

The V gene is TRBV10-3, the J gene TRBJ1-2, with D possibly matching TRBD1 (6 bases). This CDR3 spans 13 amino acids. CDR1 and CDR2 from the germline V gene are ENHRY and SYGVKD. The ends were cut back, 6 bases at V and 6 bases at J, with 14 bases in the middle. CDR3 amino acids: CAISGTGSDGYTF. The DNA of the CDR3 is TGTGCCATCAGCGGTACAGGGAGTGATGGCTACACCTTC.

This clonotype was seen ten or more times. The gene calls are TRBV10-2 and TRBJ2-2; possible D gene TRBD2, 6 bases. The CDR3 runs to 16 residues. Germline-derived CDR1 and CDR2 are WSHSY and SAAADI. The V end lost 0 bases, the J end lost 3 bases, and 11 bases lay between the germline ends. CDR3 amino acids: CASSESEGYYTGELFF. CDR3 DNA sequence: TGCGCCAGCAGTGAGTCGGAGGGATACTACACCGGGGAGCTGTTTTTT.

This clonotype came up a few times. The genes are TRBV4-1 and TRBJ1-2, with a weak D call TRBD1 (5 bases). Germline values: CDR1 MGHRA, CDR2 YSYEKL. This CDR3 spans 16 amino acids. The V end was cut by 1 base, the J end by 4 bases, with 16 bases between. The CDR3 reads CASSQGRLGGSYGYTF. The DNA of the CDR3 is TGCGCCAGCAGCCAAGGACGGCTGGGGGGGAGCTATGGCTACACCTTC.

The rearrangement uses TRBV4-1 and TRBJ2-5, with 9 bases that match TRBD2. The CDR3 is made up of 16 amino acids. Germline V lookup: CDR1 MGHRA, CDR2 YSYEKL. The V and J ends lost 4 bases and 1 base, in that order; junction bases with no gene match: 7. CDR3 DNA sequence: TGCGCCAGCAGCCTCCTGACTAGCGGTAGCCAAGAGACCCAGTACTTC. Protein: CASSLLTSGSQETQYF.

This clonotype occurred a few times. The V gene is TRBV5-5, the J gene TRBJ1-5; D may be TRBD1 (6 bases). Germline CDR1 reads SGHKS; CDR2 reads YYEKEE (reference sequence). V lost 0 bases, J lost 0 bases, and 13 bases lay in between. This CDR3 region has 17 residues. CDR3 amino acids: CASSLAQGPNSNQPQHF. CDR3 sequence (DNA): TGTGCCAGCAGCTTGGCACAGGGACCAAATAGCAATCAGCCCCAGCATTTT.

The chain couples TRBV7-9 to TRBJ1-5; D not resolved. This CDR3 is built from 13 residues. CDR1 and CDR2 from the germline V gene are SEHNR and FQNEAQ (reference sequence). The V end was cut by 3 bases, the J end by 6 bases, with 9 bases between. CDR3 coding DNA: TGTGCCAGCAGCTTTGATCTGGGTCAGCCCCAGCATTTT. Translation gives CASSFDLGQPQHF. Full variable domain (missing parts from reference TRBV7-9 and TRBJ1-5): DTGVSQNPRHKITKRGQNVTFRCDPISEHNRLYWYRQTLGQGPEFLTYFQNEAQLEKSRLLSDRFSAERPKGSFSTLEIQRTEQGDSAMYLCASSFDLGQPQHFGDGTRLSIL.

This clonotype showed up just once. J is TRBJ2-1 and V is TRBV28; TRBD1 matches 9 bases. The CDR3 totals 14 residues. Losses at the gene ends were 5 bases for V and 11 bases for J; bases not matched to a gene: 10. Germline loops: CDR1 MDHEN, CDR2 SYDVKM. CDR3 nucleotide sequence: TGTGCCAGCAGTCCGGGGACAGGGTACGATAAGCAGTTCTTC. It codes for CASSPGTGYDKQFF.

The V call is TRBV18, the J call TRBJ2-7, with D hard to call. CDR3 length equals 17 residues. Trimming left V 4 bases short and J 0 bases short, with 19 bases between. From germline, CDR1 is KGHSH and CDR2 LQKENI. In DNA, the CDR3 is TGTGCCAGCTCACTCCGGCCACCCATAGCTAGCTCCTACGAGCAGTACGTC. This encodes CASSLRPPIASSYEQYV.

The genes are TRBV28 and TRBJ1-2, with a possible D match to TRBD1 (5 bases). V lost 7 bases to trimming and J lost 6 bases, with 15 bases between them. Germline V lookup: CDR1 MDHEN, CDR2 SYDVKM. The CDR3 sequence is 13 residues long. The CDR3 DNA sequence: TGTGCCAGCACCTCCTTCGGGGGGGATGGCTACACCTTC. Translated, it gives CASTSFGGDGYTF.

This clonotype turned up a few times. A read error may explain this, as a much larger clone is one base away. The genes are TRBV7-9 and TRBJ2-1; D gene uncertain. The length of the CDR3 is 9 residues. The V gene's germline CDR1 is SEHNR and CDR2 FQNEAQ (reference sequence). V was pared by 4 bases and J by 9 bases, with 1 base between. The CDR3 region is CASSSEQFF. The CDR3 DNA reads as TGTGCCAGCAGCTCTGAGCAGTTCTTC.

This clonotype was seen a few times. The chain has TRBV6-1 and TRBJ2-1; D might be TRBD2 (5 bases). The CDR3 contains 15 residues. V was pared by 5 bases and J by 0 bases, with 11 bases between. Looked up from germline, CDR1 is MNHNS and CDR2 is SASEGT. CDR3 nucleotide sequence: TGTGCCAGCAGTTCAGGAGGTTACTCCTACAATGAGCAGTTCTTC. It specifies CASSSGGYSYNEQFF.

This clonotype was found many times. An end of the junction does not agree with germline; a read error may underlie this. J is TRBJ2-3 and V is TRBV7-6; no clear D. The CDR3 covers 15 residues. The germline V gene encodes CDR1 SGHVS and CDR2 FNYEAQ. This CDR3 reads CASSPRPLGTDTQYF. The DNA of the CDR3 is TGTGCTAGCAGCCCCCGACCGCTGGGCACAGATACGCAGTATTTT.

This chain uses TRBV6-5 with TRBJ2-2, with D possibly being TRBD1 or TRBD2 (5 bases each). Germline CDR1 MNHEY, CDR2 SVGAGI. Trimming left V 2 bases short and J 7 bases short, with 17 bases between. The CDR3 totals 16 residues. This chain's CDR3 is CASSYPSEGSDGELFF. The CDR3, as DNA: TGTGCCAGCAGTTACCCTTCAGAGGGGTCTGACGGGGAGCTGTTTTTT.

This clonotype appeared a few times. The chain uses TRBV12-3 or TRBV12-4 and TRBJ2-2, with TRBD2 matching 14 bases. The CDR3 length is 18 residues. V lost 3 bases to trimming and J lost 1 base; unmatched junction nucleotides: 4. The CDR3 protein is CASSFRTSGGKNTGELFF. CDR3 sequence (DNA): TGTGCCAGCAGTTTTAGGACTAGCGGGGGGAAGAACACCGGGGAGCTGTTTTTT.